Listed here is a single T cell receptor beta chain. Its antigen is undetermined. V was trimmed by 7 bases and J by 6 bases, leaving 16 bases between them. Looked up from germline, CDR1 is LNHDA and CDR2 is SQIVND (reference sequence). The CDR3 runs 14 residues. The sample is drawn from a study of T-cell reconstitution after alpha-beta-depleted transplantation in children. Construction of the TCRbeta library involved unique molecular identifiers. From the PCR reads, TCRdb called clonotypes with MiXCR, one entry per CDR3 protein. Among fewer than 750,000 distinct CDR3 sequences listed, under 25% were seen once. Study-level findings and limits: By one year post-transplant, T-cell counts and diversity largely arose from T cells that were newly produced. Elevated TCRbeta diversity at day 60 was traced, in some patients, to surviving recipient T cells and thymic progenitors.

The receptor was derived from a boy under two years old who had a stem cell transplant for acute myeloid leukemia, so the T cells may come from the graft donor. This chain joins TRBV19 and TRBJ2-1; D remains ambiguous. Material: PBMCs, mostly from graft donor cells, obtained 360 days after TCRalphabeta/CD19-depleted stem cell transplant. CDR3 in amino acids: CASTPLGPGNEQFF. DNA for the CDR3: TGTGCCAGTACTCCCTTAGGTCCCGGCAATGAGCAGTTCTTC.